These T cell receptor beta chains were read from a single sample in a study of blood T cell repertoires in COVID-19. The repertoire was sequenced with immunoSEQ multiplex PCR; TCRdb's copy has only in-frame clones and lacks some. The sample holds about 190,000 clones, roughly 82% seen once. Sequenced input: peripheral blood. These receptors all come from a young woman with acute or convalescent COVID-19. Both conserved end residues are part of each CDR3. A D gene is named only where the DNA matches it firmly. Clone size appears in some rows only: once, few, many, or a class for an expanded clone.

CDR3 DNA | CDR3 protein | CDR3 length | clone size | J gene | V gene | D gene
TGTGCCAGCAGCATCGGGACAGGGGAGGGCTACACCTTC | CASSIGTGEGYTF | 13 | - | TRBJ1-2 | TRBV5-4 | TRBD1
TGTGCCTGGGGATTGACAGCGAACACTGAAGCTTTCTTT | CAWGLTANTEAFF | 13 | - | TRBJ1-1 | TRBV30 | -
TGTGCCAGTAGTATTTCACTAGCGGGGATCTACGAGCAGTACTTC | CASSISLAGIYEQYF | 15 | - | TRBJ2-7 | TRBV19 | TRBD2
TGTGCCAGCAGCTTACAATTCAACTATGGCTACACCTTC | CASSLQFNYGYTF | 13 | - | TRBJ1-2 | TRBV7-2 | -
TGTGCCTCCACCCGGACACTTTTAAGGGAGCAGTACTTC | CASTRTLLREQYF | 13 | few | TRBJ2-7 | TRBV30 | -
TGCGCCAGCAGCTTGGCCGGGACAGAGTATGAAAAACTGTTTTTT | CASSLAGTEYEKLFF | 15 | few | TRBJ1-4 | TRBV5-1 | TRBD1
TGTGCCAGCAGCTTAGCGGGTGCAGGGGGAAACACCATATATTTT | CASSLAGAGGNTIYF | 15 | - | TRBJ1-3 | TRBV7-2 | -
TGTGCCAGCAGCCTTCGGACTCCCCGCACAGATACGCAGTATTTT | CASSLRTPRTDTQYF | 15 | - | TRBJ2-3 | TRBV14 | -
TGCAGCGTTGCCTCTGATGTAAGCGGCTACACCTTC | CSVASDVSGYTF | 12 | - | TRBJ1-2 | TRBV29-1 | -
TGTGCCAGCAGCTTCCCGTCCCGGGACAGCTTTTCCTACAATGAGCAGTTCTTC | CASSFPSRDSFSYNEQFF | 18 | - | TRBJ2-1 | TRBV5-4 | TRBD1
TGTGCCAGCAGTTCCCTGACAGGGGGCCACAATCAGCCCCAGCATTTT | CASSSLTGGHNQPQHF | 16 | - | TRBJ1-5 | TRBV6-5 | TRBD1
TGTGCTAGTGGGAGAGGACTAGCGGGATCAGATACGCAGTATTTT | CASGRGLAGSDTQYF | 15 | - | TRBJ2-3 | TRBV12-5 | TRBD2
TGTGCCAGCAGTACTAGCCTCCATGAGCAGTTCTTC | CASSTSLHEQFF | 12 | once | TRBJ2-1 | TRBV6-2/TRBV6-3 | -
TGTGCCAGCAGTCCCTGGGGGGACGCAGATACGCAGTATTTT | CASSPWGDADTQYF | 14 | once | TRBJ2-3 | TRBV25-1 | -
TGTGCCAGCAGCCCGGACATTGGGTCGAGCTCTGGAAACACCATATATTTT | CASSPDIGSSSGNTIYF | 17 | - | TRBJ1-3 | TRBV5-4 | -
TGTGCCAGCAGGCGGGGAATCCCCTTGACCTACGAGCAGTACTTC | CASRRGIPLTYEQYF | 15 | - | TRBJ2-7 | TRBV28 | -
TGTGCCAGCAGACTAGCGGGGGGCACAGATACGCAGTATTTT | CASRLAGGTDTQYF | 14 | few | TRBJ2-3 | TRBV6-6 | TRBD2
TGTGCCATCAGACCGGGACTACAGATCGCAGATACGCAGTATTTT | CAIRPGLQIADTQYF | 15 | - | TRBJ2-3 | TRBV10-3 | TRBD2
TGTGCCAGCAGGGAAGAAGCGGGGGACTCCACCGGGGAGCTGTTTTTT | CASREEAGDSTGELFF | 16 | - | TRBJ2-2 | TRBV7-2 | TRBD2
TGTGCCAGCAGGGCCCGACAGGGCCCCTACGAGCAGTACTTC | CASRARQGPYEQYF | 14 | - | TRBJ2-7 | TRBV28 | TRBD1
TGTGCCTGGGGACAGGGTCAAGAGACCCAGTACTTC | CAWGQGQETQYF | 12 | - | TRBJ2-5 | TRBV30 | TRBD1
TGTGCCAGCGGGGGAGGGGCGAACACTGAAGCTTTCTTT | CASGGGANTEAFF | 13 | once | TRBJ1-1 | TRBV18 | -
TGTGCCTGGAGTGTTGATAATAAGGACAGGGATGGCTACACCTTC | CAWSVDNKDRDGYTF | 15 | - | TRBJ1-2 | TRBV30 | TRBD1
TGTGCCACCAGTTGGGGACAGGGGGGGACAGATACGCAGTATTTT | CATSWGQGGTDTQYF | 15 | - | TRBJ2-3 | TRBV24-1 | TRBD1
TGCAGCGTTTTGGACAGAAGGTATGGCTACACCTTC | CSVLDRRYGYTF | 12 | - | TRBJ1-2 | TRBV29-1 | -
TGTGCCAGCAGTCCCCCACAGGGCAGCTACGAGCAGTACTTC | CASSPPQGSYEQYF | 14 | - | TRBJ2-7 | TRBV28 | -
TGTGCCAGCAGTTACTTAGACATTCAGTACTTC | CASSYLDIQYF | 11 | once | TRBJ2-4 | TRBV6-5 | -
TGTGCTAGTGCAAAGTGGGAGGGGGTCGATCAGCCCCAGCATTTT | CASAKWEGVDQPQHF | 15 | - | TRBJ1-5 | TRBV12-5 | -
TGCGCCAGCAGCGACCGCAGTACCGGGACAGGGTCAGGCACCGGGGAGCTGTTTTTT | CASSDRSTGTGSGTGELFF | 19 | - | TRBJ2-2 | TRBV4-1 | TRBD1
TGTGCCAGCAGCCCCATGTTCGAGGGCCGAGCTAACTATGGCTACACCTTC | CASSPMFEGRANYGYTF | 17 | - | TRBJ1-2 | TRBV7-9 | -
TGTGCCAGCACCACAGTGGGACAGGGGAATTCACCCCTCCACTTT | CASTTVGQGNSPLHF | 15 | once | TRBJ1-6 | TRBV6-5 | TRBD1
TGCGCCAGCGCCACAGGTTACAATCAGCCCCAGCATTTT | CASATGYNQPQHF | 13 | - | TRBJ1-5 | TRBV10-2 | -
TGTGCCAGCAGTTACGGGCCGTTGTATGGCTACACCTTC | CASSYGPLYGYTF | 13 | once | TRBJ1-2 | TRBV6-5 | -
TGTGCCAGCAGACCCGAAGGGGGGGGGTATTATGGCTACACCTTC | CASRPEGGGYYGYTF | 15 | - | TRBJ1-2 | TRBV4-2 | -
TGTGCCATGGGCCAGGGGTTACAAGAGACCCAGTACTTC | CAMGQGLQETQYF | 13 | - | TRBJ2-5 | TRBV7-9 | -
TGTGCCAGCATAAGGGGCAGCCTGGTCTCCTACGAGCAGTACTTC | CASIRGSLVSYEQYF | 15 | - | TRBJ2-7 | TRBV2 | -
TGTGCCAGCAGCCTCGGACTAGCGGGAGTGTCCTACAATGAGCAGTTCTTC | CASSLGLAGVSYNEQFF | 17 | once | TRBJ2-1 | TRBV11-3 | TRBD2
TGTGCCAGCCGGACTTCCGGGGTGGAGACCCAGTACTTC | CASRTSGVETQYF | 13 | - | TRBJ2-5 | TRBV6-5 | -
TGTGCCCATACTCTGGACAGCGTTAACTATGGCTACACCTTC | CAHTLDSVNYGYTF | 14 | - | TRBJ1-2 | TRBV30 | -
TGTGCCAGCAGCGTAGGCGGGGGGACTTACGAGCAGTACTTC | CASSVGGGTYEQYF | 14 | - | TRBJ2-7 | TRBV9 | TRBD2
TGTGCCAGCAACTTAGTTTCTGGCAATCAGCCCCAGCATTTT | CASNLVSGNQPQHF | 14 | - | TRBJ1-5 | TRBV2 | -